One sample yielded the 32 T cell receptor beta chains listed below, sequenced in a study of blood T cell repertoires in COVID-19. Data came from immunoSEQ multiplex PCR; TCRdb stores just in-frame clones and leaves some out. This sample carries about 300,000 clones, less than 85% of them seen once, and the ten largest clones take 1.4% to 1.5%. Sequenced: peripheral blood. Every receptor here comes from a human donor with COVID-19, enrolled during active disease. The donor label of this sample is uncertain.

CDR3 region: CASRGALNTEAFF. For the CDR3, the DNA is TGTGCCAGCAGAGGGGCTTTGAACACTGAAGCTTTCTTT. J is TRBJ1-1 and V is TRBV12-3 or TRBV12-4; weak D call: TRBD1 (5 bases). There are 13 residues in the CDR3. Trimming removed 6 bases at V and 0 bases at J, with 8 bases between.

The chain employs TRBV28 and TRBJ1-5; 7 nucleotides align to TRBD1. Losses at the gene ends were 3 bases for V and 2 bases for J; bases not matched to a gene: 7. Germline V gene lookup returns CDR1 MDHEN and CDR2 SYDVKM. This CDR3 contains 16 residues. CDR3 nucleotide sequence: TGTGCCAGCAGTTTCCCGGGACAGCGACGCAATCAGCCCCAGCATTTT. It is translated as CASSFPGQRRNQPQHF.

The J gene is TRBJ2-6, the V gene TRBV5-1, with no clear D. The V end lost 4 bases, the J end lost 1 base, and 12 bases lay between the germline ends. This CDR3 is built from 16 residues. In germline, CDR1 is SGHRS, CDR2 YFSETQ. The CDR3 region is CASSPTAASGANVLTF. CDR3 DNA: TGCGCCAGCAGCCCCACGGCGGCGTCTGGGGCCAACGTCCTGACTTTC.

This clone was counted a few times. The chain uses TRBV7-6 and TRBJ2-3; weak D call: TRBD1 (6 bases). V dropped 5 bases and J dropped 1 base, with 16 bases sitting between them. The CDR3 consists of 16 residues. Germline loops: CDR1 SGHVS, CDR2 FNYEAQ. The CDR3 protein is CASSPRGHLGTDTQYF. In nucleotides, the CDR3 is TGTGCCAGCAGCCCCCGGGGACATTTAGGCACAGATACGCAGTATTTT.

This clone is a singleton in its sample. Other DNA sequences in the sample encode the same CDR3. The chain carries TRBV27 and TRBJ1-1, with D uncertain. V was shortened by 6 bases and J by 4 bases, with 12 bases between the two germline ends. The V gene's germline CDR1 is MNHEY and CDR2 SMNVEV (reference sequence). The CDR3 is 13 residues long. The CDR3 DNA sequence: TGTGCCAGCAGCCAAGTGCGGGGCACTGAAGCTTTCTTT. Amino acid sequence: CASSQVRGTEAFF.

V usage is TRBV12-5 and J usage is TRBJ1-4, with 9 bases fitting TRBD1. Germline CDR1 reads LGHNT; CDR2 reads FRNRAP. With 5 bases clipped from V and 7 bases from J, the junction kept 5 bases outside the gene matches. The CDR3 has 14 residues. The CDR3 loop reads CASGPGQGTEKLFF. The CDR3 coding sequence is TGTGCTAGTGGTCCGGGACAGGGAACTGAAAAACTGTTTTTT.

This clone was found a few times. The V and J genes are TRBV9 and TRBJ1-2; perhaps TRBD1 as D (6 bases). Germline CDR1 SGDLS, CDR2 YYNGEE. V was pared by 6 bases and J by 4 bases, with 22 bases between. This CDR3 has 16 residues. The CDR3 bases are TGTGCCAGCACCCCAACCCCAGGGGCGAGCGTCTATGGCTACACCTTC. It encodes CASTPTPGASVYGYTF.

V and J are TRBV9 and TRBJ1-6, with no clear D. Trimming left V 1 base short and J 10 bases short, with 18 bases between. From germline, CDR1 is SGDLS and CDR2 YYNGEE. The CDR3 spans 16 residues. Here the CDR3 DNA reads TGTGCCAGCAGCGTAACATGGTCGGGTATGGAGTCACCCCTCCACTTT. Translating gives CASSVTWSGMESPLHF.

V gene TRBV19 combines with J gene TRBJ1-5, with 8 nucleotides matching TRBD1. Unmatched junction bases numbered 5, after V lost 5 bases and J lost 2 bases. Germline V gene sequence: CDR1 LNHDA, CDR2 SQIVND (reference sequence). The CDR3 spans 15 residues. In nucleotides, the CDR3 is TGTGCCAGTAGTGGACAGGGAAGGGGCAATCAGCCCCAGCATTTT. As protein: CASSGQGRGNQPQHF. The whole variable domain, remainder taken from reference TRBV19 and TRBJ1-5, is DGGITQSPKYLFRKEGQNVTLSCEQNLNHDAMYWYRQDPGQGLRLIYYSQIVNDFQKGDIAEGYSVSREKKESFPLTVTSAQKNPTAFYLCASSGQGRGNQPQHFGDGTRLSIL.

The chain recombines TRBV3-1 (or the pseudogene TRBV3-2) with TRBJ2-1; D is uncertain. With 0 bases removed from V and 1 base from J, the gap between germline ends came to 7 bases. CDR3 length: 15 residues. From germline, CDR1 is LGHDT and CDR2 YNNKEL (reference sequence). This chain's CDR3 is CASSQDRLSYNEQFF. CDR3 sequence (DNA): TGTGCCAGCAGCCAAGATCGTCTTTCCTACAATGAGCAGTTCTTC.

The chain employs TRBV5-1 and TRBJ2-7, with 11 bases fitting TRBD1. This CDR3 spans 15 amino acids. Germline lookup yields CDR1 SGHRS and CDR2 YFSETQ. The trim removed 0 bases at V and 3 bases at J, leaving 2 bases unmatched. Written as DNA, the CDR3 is TGCGCCAGCAGCTTGGAAGGGACAGGGGGCTACGAGCAGTACTTC. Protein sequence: CASSLEGTGGYEQYF.

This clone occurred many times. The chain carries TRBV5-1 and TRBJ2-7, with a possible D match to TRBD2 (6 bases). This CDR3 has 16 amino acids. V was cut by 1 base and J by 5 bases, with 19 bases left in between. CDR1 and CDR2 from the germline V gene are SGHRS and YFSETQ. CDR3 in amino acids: CASSLLRWGENHEQYF. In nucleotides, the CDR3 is TGCGCCAGCAGCTTGCTTCGGTGGGGGGAGAACCACGAGCAGTACTTC.

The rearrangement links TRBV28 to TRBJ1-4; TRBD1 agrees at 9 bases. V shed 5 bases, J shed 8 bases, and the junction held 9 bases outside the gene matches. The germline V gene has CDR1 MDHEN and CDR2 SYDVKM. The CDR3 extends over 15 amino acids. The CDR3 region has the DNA TGTGCCAGCAGTGCCCCGACAGGGGGGCGGGAAAAACTGTTTTTT. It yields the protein CASSAPTGGREKLFF. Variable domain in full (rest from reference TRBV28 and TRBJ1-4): DVKVTQSSRYLVKRTGEKVFLECVQDMDHENMFWYRQDPGLGLRLIYFSYDVKMKEKGDIPEGYSVSREKKERFSLILESASTNQTSMYLCASSAPTGGREKLFFGSGTQLSVL.

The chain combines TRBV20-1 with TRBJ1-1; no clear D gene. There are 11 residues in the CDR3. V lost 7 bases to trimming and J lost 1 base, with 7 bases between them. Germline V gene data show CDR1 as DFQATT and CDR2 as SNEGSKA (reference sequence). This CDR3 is CSVLGNTEAFF. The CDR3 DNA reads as TGCAGTGTACTAGGGAACACTGAAGCTTTCTTT.

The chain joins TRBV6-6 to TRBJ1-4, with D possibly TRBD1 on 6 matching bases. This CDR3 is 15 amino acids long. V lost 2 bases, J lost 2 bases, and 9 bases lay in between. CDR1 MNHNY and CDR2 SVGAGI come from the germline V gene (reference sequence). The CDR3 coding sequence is TGTGCCAGCAGTTACCCCGGACAGACTAATGAAAAACTGTTTTTT. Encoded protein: CASSYPGQTNEKLFF.

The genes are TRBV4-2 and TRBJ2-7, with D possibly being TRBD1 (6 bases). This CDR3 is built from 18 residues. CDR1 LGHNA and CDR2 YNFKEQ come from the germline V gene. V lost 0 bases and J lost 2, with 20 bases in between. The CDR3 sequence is CASSQDPPPPGETYEQYF. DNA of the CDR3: TGTGCCAGCAGCCAAGATCCACCCCCCCCAGGGGAGACCTACGAGCAGTACTTC.

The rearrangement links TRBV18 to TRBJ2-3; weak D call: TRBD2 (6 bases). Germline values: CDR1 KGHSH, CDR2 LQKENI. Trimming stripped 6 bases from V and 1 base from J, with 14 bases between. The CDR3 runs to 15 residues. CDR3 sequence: CASSPGLAGTDTQYF. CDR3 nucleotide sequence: TGTGCCAGCTCCCCGGGATTAGCGGGCACAGATACGCAGTATTTT.

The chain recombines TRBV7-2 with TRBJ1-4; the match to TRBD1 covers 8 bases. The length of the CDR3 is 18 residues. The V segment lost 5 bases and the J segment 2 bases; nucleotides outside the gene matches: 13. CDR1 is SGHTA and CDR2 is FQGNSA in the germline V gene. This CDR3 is CASSGQAGGLGTNEKLFF. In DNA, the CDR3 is TGTGCCAGCAGCGGGCAGGCAGGGGGCCTCGGGACTAATGAAAAACTGTTTTTT.

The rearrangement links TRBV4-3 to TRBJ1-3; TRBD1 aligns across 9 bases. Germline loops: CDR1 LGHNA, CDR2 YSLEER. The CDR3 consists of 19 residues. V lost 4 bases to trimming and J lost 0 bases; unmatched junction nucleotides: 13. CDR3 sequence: CASSLRTGAGGSSGNTIYF. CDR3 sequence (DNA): TGCGCCAGCAGCCTACGGACAGGGGCCGGGGGTTCCTCTGGAAACACCATATATTTT.

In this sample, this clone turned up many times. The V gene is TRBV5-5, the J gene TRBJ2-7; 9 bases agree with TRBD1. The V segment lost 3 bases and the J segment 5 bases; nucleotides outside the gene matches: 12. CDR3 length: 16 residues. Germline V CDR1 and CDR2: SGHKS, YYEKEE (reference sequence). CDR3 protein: CASSSGRTGALHEQYF. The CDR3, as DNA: TGTGCCAGCAGCTCCGGTAGGACAGGGGCGTTACACGAGCAGTACTTC.

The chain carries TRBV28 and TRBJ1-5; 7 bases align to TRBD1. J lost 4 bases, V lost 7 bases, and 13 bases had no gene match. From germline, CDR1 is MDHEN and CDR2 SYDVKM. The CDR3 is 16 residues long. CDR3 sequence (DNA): TGTGCCAGCAATACACGACAGGGTGTAGGTAATCAGCCCCAGCATTTT. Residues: CASNTRQGVGNQPQHF.

The CDR3: CASSQGIAGVVDTQYF. Here the CDR3 DNA reads TGCGCCAGCAGCCAAGGGATAGCGGGAGTTGTAGATACGCAGTATTTT. The V and J genes are TRBV4-1 and TRBJ2-3; TRBD2 matches at 9 bases. The CDR3 is made up of 16 amino acids. From germline, CDR1 is MGHRA and CDR2 YSYEKL. Losses at the gene ends were 1 base for V and 5 bases for J; bases not matched to a gene: 7.

CDR3 DNA: TGTGCCAGCAGTTCGGACAATAATGAAAAACTGTTTTTT. Amino acids: CASSSDNNEKLFF. The chain is built from TRBV28 and TRBJ1-4; D possibly corresponds to TRBD1 (5 bases). The CDR3 runs to 13 residues. The V end lost 4 bases, the J end lost 4 bases, and 7 bases lay between the germline ends. The germline CDR1 and CDR2 sequences are MDHEN and SYDVKM.

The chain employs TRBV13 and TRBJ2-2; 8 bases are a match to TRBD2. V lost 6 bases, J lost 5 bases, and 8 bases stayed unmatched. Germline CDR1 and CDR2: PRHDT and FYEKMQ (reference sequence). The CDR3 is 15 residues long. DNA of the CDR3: TGTGCCAGCAGACTCAGCGGGAGCGGTACCGGGGAGCTGTTTTTT. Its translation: CASRLSGSGTGELFF.

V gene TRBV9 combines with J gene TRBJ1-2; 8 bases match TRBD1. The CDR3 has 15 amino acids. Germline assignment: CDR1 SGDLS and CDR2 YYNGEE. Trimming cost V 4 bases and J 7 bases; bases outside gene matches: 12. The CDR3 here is CASSSPPQGAGGYTF. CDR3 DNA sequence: TGTGCCAGCAGCTCCCCCCCGCAGGGGGCGGGTGGCTACACCTTC. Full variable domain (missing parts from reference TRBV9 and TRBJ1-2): DSGVTQTPKHLITATGQRVTLRCSPRSGDLSVYWYQQSLDQGLQFLIQYYNGEERAKGNILERFSAQQFPDLHSELNLSSLELGDSALYFCASSSPPQGAGGYTFGSGTRLTVV.

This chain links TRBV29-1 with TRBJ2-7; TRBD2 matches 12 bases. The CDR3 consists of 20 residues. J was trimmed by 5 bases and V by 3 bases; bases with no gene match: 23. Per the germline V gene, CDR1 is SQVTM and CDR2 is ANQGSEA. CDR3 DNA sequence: TGCAGCGTTGAGCTGATAGATACAGGGCGCCTAGCGGGAGGGCCCCACGAGCAGTACTTC. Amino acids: CSVELIDTGRLAGGPHEQYF.

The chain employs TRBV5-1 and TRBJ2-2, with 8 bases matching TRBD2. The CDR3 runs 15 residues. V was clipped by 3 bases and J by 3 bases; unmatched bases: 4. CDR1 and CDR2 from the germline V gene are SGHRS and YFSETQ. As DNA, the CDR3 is TGCGCCAGCAGCTGGGCGGGGGGTGACACCGGGGAGCTGTTTTTT. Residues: CASSWAGGDTGELFF.

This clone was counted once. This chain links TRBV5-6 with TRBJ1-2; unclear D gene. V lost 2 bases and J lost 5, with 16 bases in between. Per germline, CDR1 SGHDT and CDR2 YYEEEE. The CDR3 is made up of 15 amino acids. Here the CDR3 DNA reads TGTGCCAGCAGCTTAAGAGGCAGCTTTCTTTATGGCTACACCTTC. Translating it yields CASSLRGSFLYGYTF.

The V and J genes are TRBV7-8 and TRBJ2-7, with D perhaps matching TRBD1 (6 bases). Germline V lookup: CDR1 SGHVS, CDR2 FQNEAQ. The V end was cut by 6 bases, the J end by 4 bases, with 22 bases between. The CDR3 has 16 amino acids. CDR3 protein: CASSFSNTGQIYEQYF. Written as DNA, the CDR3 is TGTGCCAGCAGTTTCTCGAATACCGGACAGATTTACGAGCAGTACTTC. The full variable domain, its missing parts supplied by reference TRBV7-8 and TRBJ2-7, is GAGVSQSPRYKVAKRGQDVALRCDPISGHVSLFWYQQALGQGPEFLTYFQNEAQLDKSGLPSDRFFAERPEGSVSTLKIQRTQQEDSAVYLCASSFSNTGQIYEQYFGPGTRLTVT.

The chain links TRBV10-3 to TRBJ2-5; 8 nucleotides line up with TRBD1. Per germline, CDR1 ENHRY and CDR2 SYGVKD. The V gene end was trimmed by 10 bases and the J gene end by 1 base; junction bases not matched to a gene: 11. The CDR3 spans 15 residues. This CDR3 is CATRSGQGGQETQYF. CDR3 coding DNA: TGTGCCACTCGGAGCGGACAGGGCGGCCAAGAGACCCAGTACTTC.

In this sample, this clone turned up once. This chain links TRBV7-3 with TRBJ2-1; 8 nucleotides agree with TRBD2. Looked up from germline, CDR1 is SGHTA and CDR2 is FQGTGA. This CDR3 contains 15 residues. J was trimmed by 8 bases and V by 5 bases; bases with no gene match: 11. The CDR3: CASSLQAGEVDEQFF. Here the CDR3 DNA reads TGTGCCAGCAGCCTACAAGCGGGAGAAGTGGATGAGCAGTTCTTC.

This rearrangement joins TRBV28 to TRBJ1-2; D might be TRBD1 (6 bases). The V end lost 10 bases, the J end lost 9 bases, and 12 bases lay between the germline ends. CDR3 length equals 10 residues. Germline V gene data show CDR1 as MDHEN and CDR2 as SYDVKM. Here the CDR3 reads CAIGTSRYTF. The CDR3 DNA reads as TGTGCCATAGGGACATCTCGCTACACCTTC.